These 11 T cell receptor beta chains share one sample of origin, sequenced in a study of spatial heterogeneity in lung cancer. As to time point: blood at routine non-recurrence follow-up after resection. Material for sequencing was whole RNA from tumor, nontumor lung or frozen PBMC, left unsorted. TCRdb used MiXCR to reprocess the 5' RACE reads, holding one entry per CDR3 protein. Among about 52,000 distinct CDR3 sequences listed, 7.4% were seen once. The sample in question was PBMCs, obtained at follow-up. The receptors derive from a female donor with early-stage non-small cell lung cancer.

This sequence joins TRBV6-6 and TRBJ2-1, with 9 bases identical to TRBD2. Germline CDR1 and CDR2: MNHNY and SVGAGI (reference sequence). V trimming: 6 bases; J trimming: 2 bases; junction bases outside the gene matches: 5. The CDR3 is made up of 15 amino acids. In DNA form, the CDR3 reads TGTGCCAGCAGGTACCCTAGCGGGACCTACAATGAGCAGTTCTTC. Translating gives CASRYPSGTYNEQFF.

This clonotype was found many times. This chain links TRBV2 with TRBJ2-3; tentative D call: TRBD1 (5 bases). Between the trimmed V and J ends, which lost 8 bases and 0 bases, there was a span of 18 bases. Germline values: CDR1 SNHLY, CDR2 FYNNEI. The CDR3 length is 16 residues. CDR3 sequence: CASDLIGASSTDTQYF. In DNA, the CDR3 is TGTGCCAGCGATCTCATTGGGGCTTCTAGCACAGATACGCAGTATTTT.

This clonotype was detected only a few times. J is TRBJ1-1 and V is TRBV5-1; 8 bases agree with TRBD1. Looked up from germline, CDR1 is SGHRS and CDR2 is YFSETQ. The length of the CDR3 is 14 residues. V shed 0 bases and J 3 bases; nucleotides not matched to a gene: 1. The CDR3 loop reads CASSLGQGYTEAFF. The CDR3 DNA follows: TGCGCCAGCAGCTTGGGACAGGGGTACACTGAAGCTTTCTTT.

The chain has TRBV20-1 and TRBJ2-1; D is ambiguous. Looked up from germline, CDR1 is DFQATT and CDR2 is SNEGSKA (reference sequence). Trimming left V 1 base short and J 9 bases short, with 10 bases between. The CDR3 is 12 residues long. CDR3 coding DNA: TGCAGTGCTAGAGCTTCCGGCGGTGAGCAGTTCTTC. The encoded protein is CSARASGGEQFF.

This clonotype was seen repeatedly, ten times or more. The chain uses TRBV28 and TRBJ1-5; D gene uncertain. This CDR3 is 16 amino acids long. CDR1 and CDR2 (germline): MDHEN, SYDVKM. Between the trimmed V and J ends, which lost 2 bases and 4 bases, there was a span of 15 bases. The CDR3: CASSLISNLPNQPQHF. DNA of the CDR3: TGTGCCAGCAGTTTAATCTCGAATCTGCCAAATCAGCCCCAGCATTTT. Looking up the rest from reference TRBV28 and TRBJ1-5 gives the full variable domain: DVKVTQSSRYLVKRTGEKVFLECVQDMDHENMFWYRQDPGLGLRLIYFSYDVKMKEKGDIPEGYSVSREKKERFSLILESASTNQTSMYLCASSLISNLPNQPQHFGDGTRLSIL.

A few counts support this clonotype. V is TRBV20-1 and J is TRBJ1-5; D not resolved. From germline, CDR1 is DFQATT and CDR2 SNEGSKA (reference sequence). V was clipped by 5 bases and J by 2 bases, with 16 bases between them. CDR3 length equals 15 residues. CDR3 bases: TGCAGTGCTCACGGCGGGGAGGGCGGCAATCAGCCCCAGCATTTT. Translating it yields CSAHGGEGGNQPQHF.

This clonotype came up many times. The CDR3 loop is CASSQGQGTYEQYF. The CDR3 DNA reads TGCGCCAGCAGCCAGGGACAGGGAACCTACGAGCAGTACTTC. This rearrangement joins TRBV4-1 to TRBJ2-7, with 9 bases aligning to TRBD1. The CDR3 is 14 residues long. Germline values: CDR1 MGHRA, CDR2 YSYEKL. After removal of 3 bases from V and 2 bases from J, the junction contained 2 bases not matched to a gene.

The chain joins TRBV18 to TRBJ2-3; D call uncertain. The CDR3 length is 15 residues. Trimming pared 3 bases from V and 3 bases from J, leaving 13 bases between. Per the germline V gene, CDR1 is KGHSH and CDR2 is LQKENI. CDR3 nucleotide sequence: TGTGCCAGCTCACCGCCCGGACGGAAGACAGATACGCAGTATTTT. Translation: CASSPPGRKTDTQYF.

This clonotype was counted a few times. The rearrangement joins TRBV20-1 to TRBJ1-2; D is ambiguous. In germline, CDR1 is DFQATT, CDR2 SNEGSKA (reference sequence). Trimming cost V 0 bases and J 4 bases, with 6 bases left between them. The CDR3 is made up of 12 amino acids. CDR3 nucleotides: TGCAGTGCTAGAGACAGGTTCTATGGCTACACCTTC. This translates into CSARDRFYGYTF.

The gene calls are TRBV12-3 or TRBV12-4 and TRBJ1-3; no reliable D call. This CDR3 region has 14 residues. Trimming left V 5 bases short and J 2 bases short, with 10 bases between. In DNA form, the CDR3 reads TGTGCCAGCAGTGCTCAGTTAACTGGAAACACCATATATTTT. Encoded protein: CASSAQLTGNTIYF.

This chain joins TRBV20-1 and TRBJ2-2, with 8 bases lining up with TRBD2. The germline V gene encodes CDR1 DFQATT and CDR2 SNEGSKA (reference sequence). V dropped 1 base and J dropped 5; count of bases not matched to a gene: 6. The CDR3 has 15 amino acids. The CDR3 nucleotides are TGCAGTGCTAGAGTCCGTCCGGGGGGGACCGGGGAGCTGTTTTTT. Its translation is CSARVRPGGTGELFF.